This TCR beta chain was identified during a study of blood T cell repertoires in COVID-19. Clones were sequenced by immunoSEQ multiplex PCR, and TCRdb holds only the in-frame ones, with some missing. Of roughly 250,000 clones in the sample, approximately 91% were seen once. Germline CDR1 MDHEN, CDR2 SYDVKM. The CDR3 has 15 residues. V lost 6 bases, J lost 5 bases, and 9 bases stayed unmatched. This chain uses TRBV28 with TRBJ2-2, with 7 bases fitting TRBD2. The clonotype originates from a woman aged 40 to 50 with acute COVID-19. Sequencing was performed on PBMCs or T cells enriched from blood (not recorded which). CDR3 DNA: TGTGCCAGCAGCCTCCCCGGGGGGATGACCGGGGAGCTGTTTTTT. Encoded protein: CASSLPGGMTGELFF. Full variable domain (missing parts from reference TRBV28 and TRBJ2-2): DVKVTQSSRYLVKRTGEKVFLECVQDMDHENMFWYRQDPGLGLRLIYFSYDVKMKEKGDIPEGYSVSREKKERFSLILESASTNQTSMYLCASSLPGGMTGELFFGEGSRLTVL.